This T cell receptor (beta chain) appears in the sequencing data of a study of T cells of healthy individuals (dated by TCRdb to the late 2010s). Libraries were constructed by 5' RACE. TCRdb shows the sequencer as Illumina MiSeq. Clones were called with MiXCR by TCRdb after fastp trimmed the public reads at Q25, and only in-frame beta chains were retained. Each entry is one CDR3 protein sequence, shown with its most common DNA and genes. This sample gives 90,000 to 100,000 distinct CDR3 sequences in total; 15% to 20% of them show up just once. More than 5.5% of the sample goes to the ten largest clones. Only a few counts were recorded for this clonotype. Its antigen has not been determined. No much larger clone is present one base from it, and per-base qualities are unavailable. CDR1 and CDR2 (SNHLY, FYNNEI) derive from the germline V gene. Spanning cysteine to phenylalanine, the CDR3 consists of 16 amino acids. Solely the CDR3 DNA is kept, with 48 bases framed from the first base. At the junction V is shortened by 7 bases and J by 4 bases; bases outside the gene matches: 8.

This clonotype was sampled from a human donor in good health. The chain links TRBV2 with TRBJ2-2; 11 bases in between match TRBD2. This receptor carries the CDR3 CASTGLAGSGTGELFF. The DNA sequence is given as TGTGCCAGCACCGGACTAGCGGGCTCGGGCACCGGGGAGCTGTTTTTT.